The 29 T cell receptor beta chains below were found in one sample sequenced in a study of T cell responses to AZD1222 COVID-19 vaccine. Only in-frame clones appear in the TCRdb table, and some are missing; sequencing was by immunoSEQ multiplex PCR. The repertoire holds some 90,000 clones, with nearly 90% as singletons. Sequenced here: peripheral blood, sampled on day 0 of AZD1222 vaccination. The receptors originated from an adult in good health.

V usage is TRBV12-3 or TRBV12-4 and J usage is TRBJ2-7; D uncertain. CDR3 length equals 13 residues. Trimming removed 5 bases at V and 2 bases at J, with 10 bases between. Written as DNA, the CDR3 is TGTGCCAGCAGTCATACACCGGCCTACGAGCAGTACTTC. Protein: CASSHTPAYEQYF.

The gene calls are TRBV11-3 and TRBJ2-1, with 9 bases aligning to TRBD2. The germline CDR1 and CDR2 sequences are SGHNT and YENEEA. The CDR3 has 15 amino acids. Trimming cost V 5 bases and J 2 bases; bases outside gene matches: 4. CDR3 residues: CASSLGLATYNEQFF. The CDR3 DNA reads as TGTGCCAGCAGCCTCGGACTAGCGACCTACAATGAGCAGTTCTTC.

This clone was recorded once. The rearrangement links TRBV4-1 to TRBJ1-2; TRBD1 matches at 12 bases. CDR1 is MGHRA, CDR2 YSYEKL, per germline. The CDR3 loop spans 17 amino acids. The V and J ends lost 4 bases and 2 bases, in that order; junction bases with no gene match: 8. The CDR3 protein is CASSLRDRGPSNYGYTF. As DNA, the CDR3 is TGCGCCAGCAGCCTGCGGGACAGGGGGCCCTCAAACTATGGCTACACCTTC.

This clone is a singleton in its sample. The CDR3 is CASSPSYEQYF. The CDR3 DNA is TGTGCCAGCAGCCCTTCCTACGAGCAGTACTTC. The genes are TRBV7-2 and TRBJ2-7; no clear D. The CDR3 spans 11 residues. The V end lost 5 bases, the J end lost 1 base, and 3 bases lay between the germline ends. The V gene's germline CDR1 is SGHTA and CDR2 FQGNSA.

This clone was found once. V gene TRBV7-8 combines with J gene TRBJ2-7, with 7 nucleotides matching TRBD2. Germline V gives CDR1 SGHVS, CDR2 FQNEAQ. The CDR3 extends over 16 amino acids. V was pared by 1 base and J by 0 bases, with 6 bases of the junction left unmatched. In DNA, the CDR3 is TGTGCCAGCAGCTTAGATTGGGGGGGGACCTCCTACGAGCAGTACTTC. Its protein product is CASSLDWGGTSYEQYF.

This sequence joins TRBV13 and TRBJ1-2; 7 bases map to TRBD1. From germline, CDR1 is PRHDT and CDR2 FYEKMQ (reference sequence). Trimming took 0 bases from V and 5 from J; bases not matched to a gene: 6. The CDR3 totals 15 residues. Here the CDR3 DNA reads TGTGCCAGCAGCTTAGGCCTGCCGGGACAGTATGGCTACACCTTC. It codes for CASSLGLPGQYGYTF. The entire variable domain, with the rest obtained from reference TRBV13 and TRBJ1-2, is as follows: AAGVIQSPRHLIKEKRETATLKCYPIPRHDTVYWYQQGPGQDPQFLISFYEKMQSDKGSIPDRFSAQQFSDYHSELNMSSLELGDSALYFCASSLGLPGQYGYTFGSGTRLTVV.

V gene TRBV6-2 or TRBV6-3 combines with J gene TRBJ2-1; TRBD2 matches 14 bases. V shed 3 bases and J 7 bases; nucleotides not matched to a gene: 14. The CDR3 is 19 amino acids. Germline-derived CDR1 and CDR2 are MNHEY and SVGEGT. The DNA of the CDR3 is TGTGCCAGCAGTTATCGGGGTGTCGGACTAGCGGGGGGACATAATGAGCAGTTCTTC. Encoded protein: CASSYRGVGLAGGHNEQFF.

The V gene is TRBV3-1 (or the pseudogene TRBV3-2), the J gene TRBJ1-6; D is perhaps TRBD1 (5 bases). The CDR3 runs 16 residues. Trimming took 4 bases from V and 8 from J, leaving 18 bases between them. Germline V gene lookup returns CDR1 LGHDT and CDR2 YNNKEL (reference sequence). CDR3 region: CASSPTPGANYSPLHF. CDR3 nucleotides: TGTGCCAGCAGCCCAACCCCCGGGGCAAATTATTCACCCCTCCACTTT.

Of note for this clone: Germline is not matched at one junction end, which may reflect a read error. This sequence joins TRBV2 and TRBJ2-5; TRBD2 aligns across 7 bases. This CDR3 is 13 amino acids long. CDR1 SNHLY and CDR2 FYNNEI come from the germline V gene. The CDR3 loop reads CASRAGTKETQYF. The DNA for the CDR3 is TGTGCTAGCAGGGCGGGGACTAAAGAGACCCAGTACTTC.

The chain combines TRBV18 with TRBJ2-5, with unresolved D. The CDR3 has 11 residues. The germline CDR1 and CDR2 sequences are KGHSH and LQKENI. Trimming shortened V by 3 bases and J by 3 bases, and 2 bases separated the two germline ends. The DNA for the CDR3 is TGTGCCAGCTCACCTAAAGAGACCCAGTACTTC. The encoded protein is CASSPKETQYF.

The chain has TRBV4-2 and TRBJ1-5; D ambiguous. Per germline, CDR1 LGHNA and CDR2 YNFKEQ. CDR3 size: 13 residues. Trimming left V 0 bases short and J 7 bases short, with 7 bases between. The CDR3 spells CASSQDRGQPQHF. For the CDR3, the DNA is TGTGCCAGCAGCCAAGATCGCGGCCAGCCCCAGCATTTT.

This rearrangement joins TRBV5-1 to TRBJ1-1, with D uncertain. The ends were cut back, 4 bases at V and 7 bases at J, with 14 bases in the middle. Per germline, CDR1 SGHRS and CDR2 YFSETQ. CDR3 length equals 13 residues. The CDR3 sequence is CASSRDPDGEAFF. CDR3 nucleotide sequence: TGCGCCAGCAGCAGAGACCCAGATGGTGAAGCTTTCTTT.

The V gene is TRBV28, the J gene TRBJ1-5; D is undetermined. Per germline, CDR1 MDHEN and CDR2 SYDVKM. This CDR3 spans 13 amino acids. V lost 5 bases to trimming and J lost 2 bases, with 7 bases between them. The CDR3 here is CASSPSGNQPQHF. DNA for the CDR3: TGTGCCAGCAGTCCCTCCGGCAATCAGCCCCAGCATTTT.

The CDR3 sequence: CASSLFGTGGYEQYF. CDR3 nucleotides: TGTGCCAGCAGCTTATTCGGGACAGGGGGCTACGAGCAGTACTTC. The gene calls are TRBV7-9 and TRBJ2-7, with 11 nucleotides matching TRBD1. With V trimmed by 2 bases and J by 3 bases, 3 bases remained unmatched. This CDR3 is 15 amino acids long. The germline gives CDR1 SEHNR, CDR2 FQNEAQ (reference sequence).

As concerns this clone: This specimen includes other DNA sequences encoding the same CDR3. The rearrangement joins TRBV6-5 to TRBJ2-7, with D possibly matching TRBD1 (6 bases). CDR3 length equals 12 residues. V gave up 6 bases and J gave up 3 bases, with 9 bases separating them. Germline V gene data show CDR1 as MNHEY and CDR2 as SVGAGI. The CDR3 DNA follows: TGTGCCAGCAGCGCGACAGGCTACGAGCAGTACTTC. Its protein is CASSATGYEQYF.

The V and J genes are TRBV6-6 and TRBJ2-5, with TRBD2 matching 7 bases. CDR3 size: 16 residues. CDR1 is MNHNY and CDR2 is SVGAGI in the germline V gene (reference sequence). The V segment lost 8 bases and the J segment 2 bases; nucleotides outside the gene matches: 14. The CDR3 loop is CASRLSSGARQETQYF. The CDR3 region has the DNA TGTGCCAGCCGCCTATCTAGCGGCGCACGTCAAGAGACCCAGTACTTC.

This chain joins TRBV7-6 and TRBJ1-6; TRBD1 matches at 7 bases. From germline, CDR1 is SGHVS and CDR2 FNYEAQ. The CDR3 has 17 residues. V dropped 1 base and J dropped 7; count of bases not matched to a gene: 10. The CDR3 bases are TGTGCCAGCAGCTTAGGCACCGGGGGAGGGGGCAATTCACCCCTCCACTTT. Its translation: CASSLGTGGGGNSPLHF.

A single count supports this clone. V gene TRBV10-3 combines with J gene TRBJ1-1; 7 positions match TRBD1. The CDR3 is made up of 13 amino acids. Per the germline V gene, CDR1 is ENHRY and CDR2 is SYGVKD. The V segment lost 4 bases and the J segment 6 bases; nucleotides outside the gene matches: 5. For the CDR3, the DNA is TGTGCCATCAGTGGACAGGGAACCTCTGAAGCTTTCTTT. It translates to CAISGQGTSEAFF.

The rearrangement uses TRBV4-2 and TRBJ2-3, with D perhaps assigned TRBD1 or TRBD2 (5 bases each). The CDR3 has 16 residues. V was cut by 0 bases and J by 0 bases, with 10 bases left in between. From germline, CDR1 is LGHNA and CDR2 YNFKEQ. The CDR3 reads CASSQDVGVSTDTQYF. The CDR3 DNA is TGTGCCAGCAGCCAAGACGTGGGGGTTAGCACAGATACGCAGTATTTT.

The V and J genes are TRBV19 and TRBJ1-1; no definite D call. V was cut by 7 bases and J by 0 bases, with 9 bases left in between. CDR1 LNHDA and CDR2 SQIVND come from the germline V gene (reference sequence). This CDR3 has 13 residues. The CDR3 bases are TGTGCCAGTATCCGGGAAGTGAACACTGAAGCTTTCTTT. Translated: CASIREVNTEAFF.

The chain employs TRBV7-3 and TRBJ1-2; no clear D. Germline V gene lookup returns CDR1 SGHTA and CDR2 FQGTGA. The CDR3 contains 15 residues. The V end lost 2 bases, the J end lost 8 bases, and 18 bases lay between the germline ends. The CDR3 coding sequence is TGTGCCAGCAGCTTACTCCCTAAGGGAATGGGCGGCTACACCTTC. This sequence encodes CASSLLPKGMGGYTF.

This clone has only one observation. V usage is TRBV7-2 and J usage is TRBJ1-2; a possible D gene is TRBD1 (6 bases). CDR3 length: 15 residues. Trimming shortened V by 4 bases and J by 2 bases, and 14 bases separated the two germline ends. Germline CDR1 and CDR2: SGHTA and FQGNSA. DNA of the CDR3: TGTGCCAGCAGCTCCCGGGGGCAGTCCAACTATGGCTACACCTTC. Its protein is CASSSRGQSNYGYTF.

This clone was detected only once. The chain recombines TRBV28 with TRBJ2-1; 9 nucleotides align to TRBD1. The length of the CDR3 is 14 residues. Germline V lookup: CDR1 MDHEN, CDR2 SYDVKM. With 10 bases clipped from V and 10 bases from J, the junction kept 14 bases outside the gene matches. The CDR3 reads CAIQTGTGLGEQFF. The CDR3 DNA reads TGTGCCATTCAGACCGGGACAGGGCTAGGGGAGCAGTTCTTC.

Regarding this clone: In the same sample, other DNA sequences code for this CDR3. The chain links TRBV6-5 to TRBJ1-1; D not resolved. Germline-derived CDR1 and CDR2 are MNHEY and SVGAGI. This CDR3 is built from 13 residues. V was shortened by 0 bases and J by 2 bases, with 4 bases between the two germline ends. The CDR3 sequence is CASSYSLNTEAFF. CDR3 nucleotides: TGTGCCAGCAGTTACTCCCTAAACACTGAAGCTTTCTTT.

The chain is built from TRBV5-1 and TRBJ2-3; 8 positions match TRBD2. The CDR3 loop spans 14 amino acids. V shed 4 bases, J shed 4 bases, and the junction held 5 bases outside the gene matches. Germline CDR1 reads SGHRS; CDR2 reads YFSETQ. The DNA of the CDR3 is TGCGCCAGCAGCCTCGGGGGGGCCGCAGATACGCAGTATTTT. It translates to CASSLGGAADTQYF.

The V call is TRBV7-9, the J call TRBJ1-1; D is perhaps TRBD1 (5 bases). Germline CDR1 and CDR2: SEHNR and FQNEAQ (reference sequence). The length of the CDR3 is 14 residues. V was clipped by 5 bases and J by 4 bases, with 14 bases between them. The CDR3 loop reads CASSGRGGSTEAFF. The CDR3 DNA follows: TGTGCCAGCAGCGGAAGGGGCGGGAGCACTGAAGCTTTCTTT.

The rearrangement joins TRBV11-2 to TRBJ2-1; 7 bases map to TRBD1. There are 16 residues in the CDR3. Germline V gene sequence: CDR1 SGHAT, CDR2 FQNNGV. J lost 3 bases, V lost 1 base, and 6 bases had no gene match. The CDR3 loop is CASSLVLGTVYNEQFF. The CDR3 DNA reads as TGTGCCAGCAGCTTAGTATTGGGGACAGTCTACAATGAGCAGTTCTTC. The full variable domain, its missing parts supplied by reference TRBV11-2 and TRBJ2-1, is EAGVAQSPRYKIIEKRQSVAFWCNPISGHATLYWYQQILGQGPKLLIQFQNNGVVDDSQLPKDRFSAERLKGVDSTLKIQPAKLEDSAVYLCASSLVLGTVYNEQFFGPGTRLTVL.

The V and J genes are TRBV25-1 and TRBJ2-2; D is perhaps TRBD1 (6 bases). V was trimmed by 5 bases and J by 6 bases, leaving 10 bases between them. The CDR3 has 13 residues. Germline CDR1 and CDR2: MGHDK and SYGVNS. The CDR3 loop reads CASSPGVPGELFF. The DNA of the CDR3 is TGTGCCAGCAGTCCAGGGGTCCCCGGGGAGCTGTTTTTT.

The chain uses TRBV4-1 and TRBJ1-5; D remains ambiguous. The V and J ends lost 3 bases and 1 base respectively, with 7 bases between them. The V gene's germline CDR1 is MGHRA and CDR2 YSYEKL. This CDR3 has 14 residues. The CDR3 spells CASSHGVSNQPQHF. The CDR3 region has the DNA TGCGCCAGCAGCCACGGTGTAAGCAATCAGCCCCAGCATTTT.